This T cell receptor (beta chain) is from a study of cytomegalovirus exposure and HLA in healthy donors. With 60 Vbeta and 13 Jbeta primers, the PCR was carried out. TCRdb keeps only in-frame clones here, not all; method: immunoSEQ multiplex PCR. Counted here are approximately 59,000 clones, less than 65% occurring once; the ten biggest clones make up around 2.8%. Healthy individuals who donated bone marrow served as the donors. This CDR3 is built from 16 residues. CDR1 SGDLS and CDR2 YYNGEE come from the germline V gene. V shed 4 bases, J shed 0 bases, and the junction held 3 bases outside the gene matches.

The chain combines TRBV9 with TRBJ2-6, with 8 bases aligning to TRBD1. The sample was PBMCs. This receptor was obtained from a young man in good health and CMV-seronegative. The CDR3: CASSRGTGSGANVLTF. DNA of the CDR3: TGTGCCAGCAGCCGAGGGACAGGCTCTGGGGCCAACGTCCTGACTTTC.